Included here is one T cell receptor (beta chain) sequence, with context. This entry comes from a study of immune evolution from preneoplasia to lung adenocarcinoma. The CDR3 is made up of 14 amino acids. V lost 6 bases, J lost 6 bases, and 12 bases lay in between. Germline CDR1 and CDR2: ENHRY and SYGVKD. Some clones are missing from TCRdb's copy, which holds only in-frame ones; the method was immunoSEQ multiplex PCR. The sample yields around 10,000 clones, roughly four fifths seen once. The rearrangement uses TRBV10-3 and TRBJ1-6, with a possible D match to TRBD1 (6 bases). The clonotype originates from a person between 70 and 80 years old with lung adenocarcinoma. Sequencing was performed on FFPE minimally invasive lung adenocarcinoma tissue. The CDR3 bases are TGTGCCATCAGGGGGACACAACCTAATTCACCCCTCCACTTT. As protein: CAIRGTQPNSPLHF.